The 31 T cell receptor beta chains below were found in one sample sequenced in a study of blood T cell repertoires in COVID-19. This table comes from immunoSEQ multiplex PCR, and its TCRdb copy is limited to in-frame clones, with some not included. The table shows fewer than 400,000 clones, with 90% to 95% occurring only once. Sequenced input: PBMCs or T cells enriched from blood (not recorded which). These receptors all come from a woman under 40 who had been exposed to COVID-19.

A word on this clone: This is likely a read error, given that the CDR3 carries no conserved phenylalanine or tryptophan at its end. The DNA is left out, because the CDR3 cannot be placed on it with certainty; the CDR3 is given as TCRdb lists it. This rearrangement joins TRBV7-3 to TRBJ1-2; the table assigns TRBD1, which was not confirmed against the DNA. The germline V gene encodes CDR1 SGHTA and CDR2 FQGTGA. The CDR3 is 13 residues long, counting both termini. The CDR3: CASALTGQGDFTY.

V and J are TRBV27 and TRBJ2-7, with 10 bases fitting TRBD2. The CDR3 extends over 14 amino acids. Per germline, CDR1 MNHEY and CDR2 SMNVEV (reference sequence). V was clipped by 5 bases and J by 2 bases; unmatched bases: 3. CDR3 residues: CASSIAGGTYEQYF. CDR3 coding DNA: TGTGCCAGCAGTATAGCGGGGGGAACCTACGAGCAGTACTTC.

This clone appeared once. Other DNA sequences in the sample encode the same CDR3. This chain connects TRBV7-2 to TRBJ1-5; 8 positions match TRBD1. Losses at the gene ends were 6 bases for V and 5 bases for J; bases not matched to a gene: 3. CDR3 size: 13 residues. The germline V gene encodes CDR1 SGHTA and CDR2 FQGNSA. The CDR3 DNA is TGTGCCAGCAGTGGACAGGGATATCAGCCCCAGCATTTT. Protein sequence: CASSGQGYQPQHF.

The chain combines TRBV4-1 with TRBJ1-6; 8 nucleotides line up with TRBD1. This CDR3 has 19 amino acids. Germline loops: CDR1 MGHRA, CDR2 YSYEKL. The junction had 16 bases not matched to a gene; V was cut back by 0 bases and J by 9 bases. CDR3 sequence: CASSQDPSSQTGARSPLHF. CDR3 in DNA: TGCGCCAGCAGCCAAGACCCCTCCAGTCAGACAGGGGCTCGTTCACCCCTCCACTTT.

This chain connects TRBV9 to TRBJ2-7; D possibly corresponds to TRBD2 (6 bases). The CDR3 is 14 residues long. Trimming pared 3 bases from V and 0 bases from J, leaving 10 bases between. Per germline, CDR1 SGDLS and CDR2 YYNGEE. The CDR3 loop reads CASSEGLDSYEQYF. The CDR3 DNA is TGTGCCAGCAGCGAGGGACTCGACTCCTACGAGCAGTACTTC.

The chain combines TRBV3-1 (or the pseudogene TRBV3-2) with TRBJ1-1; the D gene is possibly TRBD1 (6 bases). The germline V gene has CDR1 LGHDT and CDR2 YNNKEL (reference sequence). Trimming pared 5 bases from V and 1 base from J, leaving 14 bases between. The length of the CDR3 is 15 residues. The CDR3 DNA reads TGTGCCAGCAGCGAAATGAACAGGGAGAACACTGAAGCTTTCTTT. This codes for CASSEMNRENTEAFF.

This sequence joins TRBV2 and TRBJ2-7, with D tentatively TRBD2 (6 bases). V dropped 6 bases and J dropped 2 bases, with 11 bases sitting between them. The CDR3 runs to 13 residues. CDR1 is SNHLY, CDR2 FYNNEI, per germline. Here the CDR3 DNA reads TGTGCCAGCAGGTTCCCGGGGGCCTACGAGCAGTACTTC. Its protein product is CASRFPGAYEQYF.

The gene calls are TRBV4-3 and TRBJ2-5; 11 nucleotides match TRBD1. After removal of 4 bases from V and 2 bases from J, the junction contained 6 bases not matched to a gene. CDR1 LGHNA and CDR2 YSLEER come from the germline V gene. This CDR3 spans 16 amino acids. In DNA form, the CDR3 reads TGCGCCAGCAGCCGATGGACAGGGGGCGGACAAGAGACCCAGTACTTC. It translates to CASSRWTGGGQETQYF.

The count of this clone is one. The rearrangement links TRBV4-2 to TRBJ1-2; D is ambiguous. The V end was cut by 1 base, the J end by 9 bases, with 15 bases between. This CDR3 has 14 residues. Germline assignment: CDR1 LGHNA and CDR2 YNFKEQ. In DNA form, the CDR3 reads TGTGCCAGCAGCCAAGGGGCAGTCCAGCCGAGCTACACCTTC. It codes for CASSQGAVQPSYTF.

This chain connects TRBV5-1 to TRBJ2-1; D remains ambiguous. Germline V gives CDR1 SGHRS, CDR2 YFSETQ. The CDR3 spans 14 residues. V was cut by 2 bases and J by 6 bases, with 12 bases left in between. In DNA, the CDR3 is TGCGCCAGCAGCTTCTACGGCGGAACCAATGAGCAGTTCTTC. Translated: CASSFYGGTNEQFF.

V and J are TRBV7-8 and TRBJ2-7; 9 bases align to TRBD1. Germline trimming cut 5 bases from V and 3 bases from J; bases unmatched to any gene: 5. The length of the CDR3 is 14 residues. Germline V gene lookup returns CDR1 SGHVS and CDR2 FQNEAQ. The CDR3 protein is CASSRGQGLYEQYF. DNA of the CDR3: TGTGCCAGCAGCCGTGGACAGGGGCTCTACGAGCAGTACTTC.

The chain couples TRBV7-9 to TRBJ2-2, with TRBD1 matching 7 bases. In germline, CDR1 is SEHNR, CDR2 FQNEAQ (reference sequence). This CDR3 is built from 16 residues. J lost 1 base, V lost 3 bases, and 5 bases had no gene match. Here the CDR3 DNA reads TGTGCCAGCAGCTTCCGGGACAGCAAGAACACCGGGGAGCTGTTTTTT. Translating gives CASSFRDSKNTGELFF.

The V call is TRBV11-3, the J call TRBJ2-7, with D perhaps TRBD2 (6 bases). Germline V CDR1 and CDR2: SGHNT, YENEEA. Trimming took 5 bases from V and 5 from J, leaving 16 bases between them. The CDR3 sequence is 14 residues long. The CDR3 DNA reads TGTGCCAGCAGCCTTCGTGCGGGGCTTGACGAGCAGTACTTC. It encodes CASSLRAGLDEQYF.

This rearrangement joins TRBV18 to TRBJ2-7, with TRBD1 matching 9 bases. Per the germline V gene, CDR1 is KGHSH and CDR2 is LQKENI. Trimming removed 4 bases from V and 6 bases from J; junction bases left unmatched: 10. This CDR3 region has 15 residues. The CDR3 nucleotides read TGTGCCAGCTCACGGACCCAACAGGGGGCCGGCGAGCAGTACTTC. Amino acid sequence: CASSRTQQGAGEQYF. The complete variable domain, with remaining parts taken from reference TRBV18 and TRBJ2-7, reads NAGVMQNPRHLVRRRGQEARLRCSPMKGHSHVYWYRQLPEEGLKFMVYLQKENIIDESGMPKERFSAEFPKEGPSILRIQQVVRGDSAAYFCASSRTQQGAGEQYFGPGTRLTVT.

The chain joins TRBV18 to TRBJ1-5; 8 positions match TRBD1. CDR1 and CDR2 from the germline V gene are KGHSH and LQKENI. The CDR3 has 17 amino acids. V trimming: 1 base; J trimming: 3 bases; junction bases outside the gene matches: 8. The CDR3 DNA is TGTGCCAGCTCACCACTCGGTCGGACAGGGACCAATCAGCCCCAGCATTTT. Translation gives CASSPLGRTGTNQPQHF.

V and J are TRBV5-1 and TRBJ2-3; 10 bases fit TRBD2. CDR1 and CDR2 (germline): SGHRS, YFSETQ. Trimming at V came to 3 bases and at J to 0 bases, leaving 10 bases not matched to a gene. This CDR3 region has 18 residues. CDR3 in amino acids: CASSSPFGTSVSTDTQYF. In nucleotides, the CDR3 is TGCGCCAGCAGCTCCCCTTTCGGGACTAGCGTCAGCACAGATACGCAGTATTTT.

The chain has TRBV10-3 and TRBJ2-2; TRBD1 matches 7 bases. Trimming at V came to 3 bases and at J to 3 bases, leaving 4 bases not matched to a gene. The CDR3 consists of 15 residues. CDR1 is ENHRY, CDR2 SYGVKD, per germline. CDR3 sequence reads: CAISEAQGDTGELFF. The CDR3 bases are TGTGCCATCAGTGAAGCCCAGGGGGACACCGGGGAGCTGTTTTTT.

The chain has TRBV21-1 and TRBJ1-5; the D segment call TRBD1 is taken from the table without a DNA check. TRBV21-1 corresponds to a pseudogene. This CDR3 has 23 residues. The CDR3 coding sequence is TGTGCCAGCAGCAAAGAGGACAATTGGGGCAAGCGTCCAGAATTCTATAGCAATCAGCCCCAGCATTTT. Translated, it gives CASSKEDNWGKRPEFYSNQPQHF.

In DNA, the CDR3 is TGCGCCAGCAGCTTTCCCAGGGGGCCAGAGACCCAGTACTTC. Translating gives CASSFPRGPETQYF. This chain connects TRBV5-1 to TRBJ2-5; the match to TRBD1 covers 8 bases. The CDR3 length is 14 residues. The V and J ends lost 2 bases and 4 bases, in that order; junction bases with no gene match: 4. Germline assignment: CDR1 SGHRS and CDR2 YFSETQ.

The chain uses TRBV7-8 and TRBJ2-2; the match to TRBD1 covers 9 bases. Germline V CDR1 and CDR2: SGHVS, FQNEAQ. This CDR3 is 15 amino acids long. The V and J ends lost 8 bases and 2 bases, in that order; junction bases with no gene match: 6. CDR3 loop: CASGTGRINTGELFF. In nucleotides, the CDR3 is TGTGCCAGCGGGACAGGGAGAATTAACACCGGGGAGCTGTTTTTT.

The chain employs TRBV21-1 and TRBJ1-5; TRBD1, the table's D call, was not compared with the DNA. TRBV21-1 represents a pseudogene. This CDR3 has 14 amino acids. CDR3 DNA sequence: TGTGCCAGCACCTCTACAGGTCTCAATCAGCCCCAGCATTTT. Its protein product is CASTSTGLNQPQHF.

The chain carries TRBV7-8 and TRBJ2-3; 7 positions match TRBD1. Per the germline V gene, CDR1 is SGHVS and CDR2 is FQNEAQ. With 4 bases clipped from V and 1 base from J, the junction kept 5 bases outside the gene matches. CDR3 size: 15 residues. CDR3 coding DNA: TGTGCCAGCAGCTCAAGAACAGGGGGCACAGATACGCAGTATTTT. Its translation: CASSSRTGGTDTQYF. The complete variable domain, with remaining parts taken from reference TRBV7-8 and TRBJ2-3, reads GAGVSQSPRYKVAKRGQDVALRCDPISGHVSLFWYQQALGQGPEFLTYFQNEAQLDKSGLPSDRFFAERPEGSVSTLKIQRTQQEDSAVYLCASSSRTGGTDTQYFGPGTRLTVL.

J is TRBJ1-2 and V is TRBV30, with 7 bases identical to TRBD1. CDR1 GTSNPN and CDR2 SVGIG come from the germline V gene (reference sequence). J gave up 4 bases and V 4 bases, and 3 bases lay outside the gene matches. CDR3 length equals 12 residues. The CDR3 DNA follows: TGTGCCTGGACCGGGACAGCCTATGGCTACACCTTC. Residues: CAWTGTAYGYTF.

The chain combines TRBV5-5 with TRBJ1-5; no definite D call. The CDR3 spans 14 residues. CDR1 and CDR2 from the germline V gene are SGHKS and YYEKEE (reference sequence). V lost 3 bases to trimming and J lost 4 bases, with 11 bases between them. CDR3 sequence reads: CASSYRVSNQPQHF. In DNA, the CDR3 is TGTGCCAGCAGCTACCGGGTCTCGAATCAGCCCCAGCATTTT.

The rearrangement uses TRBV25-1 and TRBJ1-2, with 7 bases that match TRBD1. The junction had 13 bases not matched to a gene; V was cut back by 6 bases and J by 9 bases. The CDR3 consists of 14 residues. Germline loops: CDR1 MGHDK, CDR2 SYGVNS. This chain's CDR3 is CASSTHRGGDRYTF. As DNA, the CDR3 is TGTGCCAGCAGCACCCACAGGGGTGGGGATCGCTACACCTTC.

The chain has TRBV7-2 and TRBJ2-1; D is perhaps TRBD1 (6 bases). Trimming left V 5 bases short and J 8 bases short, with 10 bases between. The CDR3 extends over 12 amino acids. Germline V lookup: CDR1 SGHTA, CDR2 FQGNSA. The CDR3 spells CASSLQGYEQFF. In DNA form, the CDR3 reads TGTGCCAGCAGCCTACAGGGCTATGAGCAGTTCTTC.

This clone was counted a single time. The CDR3 sequence: CASSFDRGRSPLHF. The CDR3 coding sequence is TGTGCCAGCAGTTTCGACAGGGGTCGGTCACCCCTCCACTTT. The V and J genes are TRBV7-2 and TRBJ1-6; 8 bases are a match to TRBD1. Trimming took 6 bases from V and 10 from J; bases not matched to a gene: 8. In germline, CDR1 is SGHTA, CDR2 FQGNSA. This CDR3 is 14 amino acids long.

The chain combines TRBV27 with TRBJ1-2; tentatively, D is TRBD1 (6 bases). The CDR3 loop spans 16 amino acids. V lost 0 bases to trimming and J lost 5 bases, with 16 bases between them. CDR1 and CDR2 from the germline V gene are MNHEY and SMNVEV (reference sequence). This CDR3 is CASSLSIRGARYGYTF. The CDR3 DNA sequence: TGTGCCAGCAGTTTATCGATCCGGGGGGCGCGGTATGGCTACACCTTC.

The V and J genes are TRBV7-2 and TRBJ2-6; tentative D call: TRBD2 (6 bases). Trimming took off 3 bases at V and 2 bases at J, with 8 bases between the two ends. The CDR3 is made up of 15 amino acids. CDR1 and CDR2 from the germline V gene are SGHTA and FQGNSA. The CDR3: CASSLEGPGANVLTF. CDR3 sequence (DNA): TGTGCCAGCAGCTTGGAGGGGCCTGGGGCCAACGTCCTGACTTTC.

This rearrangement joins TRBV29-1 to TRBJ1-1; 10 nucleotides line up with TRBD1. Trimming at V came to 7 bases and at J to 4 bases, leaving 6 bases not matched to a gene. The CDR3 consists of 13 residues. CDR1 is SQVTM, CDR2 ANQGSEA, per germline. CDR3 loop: CSASTGGITEAFF. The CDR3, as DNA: TGCAGCGCGTCGACAGGGGGCATCACTGAAGCTTTCTTT.

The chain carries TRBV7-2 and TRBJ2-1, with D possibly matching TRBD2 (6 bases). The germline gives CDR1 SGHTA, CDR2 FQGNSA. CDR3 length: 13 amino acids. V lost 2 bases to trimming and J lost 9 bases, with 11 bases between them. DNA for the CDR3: TGTGCCAGCAGCTTATCGGGGGTAGCTGAGCAGTTCTTC. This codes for CASSLSGVAEQFF.